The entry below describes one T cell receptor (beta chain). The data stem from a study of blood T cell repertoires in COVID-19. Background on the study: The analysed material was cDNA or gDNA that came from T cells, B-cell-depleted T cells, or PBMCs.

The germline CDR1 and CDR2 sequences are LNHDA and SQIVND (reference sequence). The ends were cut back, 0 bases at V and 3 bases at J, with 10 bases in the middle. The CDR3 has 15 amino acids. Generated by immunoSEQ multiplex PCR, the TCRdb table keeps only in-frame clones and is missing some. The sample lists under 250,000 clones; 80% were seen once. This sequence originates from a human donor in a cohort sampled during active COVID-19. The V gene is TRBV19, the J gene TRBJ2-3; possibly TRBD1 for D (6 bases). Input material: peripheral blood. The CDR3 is CASSIEGARTDTQYF. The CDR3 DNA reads TGTGCCAGTAGTATAGAGGGGGCGCGGACAGATACGCAGTATTTT.